The 18 T cell receptor beta chains presented below share a single source sample, sequenced in a study of cytomegalovirus exposure and HLA in healthy donors. The study ran its PCR with 60 Vbeta and 13 Jbeta primers. Assay: immunoSEQ multiplex PCR; the TCRdb copy retains only in-frame clones and omits some. The table lists about 130,000 clones, more than 70% of them singletons. Sequencing input: PBMCs. Source of these receptors: a man in his thirties or forties in good health and CMV-seronegative.

The gene calls are TRBV6-5 and TRBJ2-2; D remains unclear. Looked up from germline, CDR1 is MNHEY and CDR2 is SVGAGI. The V end was cut by 7 bases, the J end by 4 bases, with 16 bases between. The CDR3 runs 15 residues. The CDR3 DNA reads TGTGCCAGCAAATTAGACTCATCTCCCACCGGGGAGCTGTTTTTT. Amino acids: CASKLDSSPTGELFF.

The chain links TRBV6-1 to TRBJ1-4, with 7 bases that match TRBD1. Germline V gives CDR1 MNHNS, CDR2 SASEGT. V dropped 10 bases and J dropped 6; count of bases not matched to a gene: 11. This CDR3 is 14 amino acids long. The CDR3 spells CATTPGGEDEKLFF. DNA of the CDR3: TGTGCCACCACTCCAGGGGGAGAGGATGAAAAACTGTTTTTT.

This chain connects TRBV4-1 to TRBJ1-2; 9 nucleotides agree with TRBD1. This CDR3 comprises 16 residues. Germline loops: CDR1 MGHRA, CDR2 YSYEKL. Trimming took 1 base from V and 5 from J; bases not matched to a gene: 8. The CDR3 nucleotides read TGCGCCAGCAGCCAAGTTACCCCTGGGACAGGGTATGGCTACACCTTC. Translated: CASSQVTPGTGYGYTF.

This clone was seen a handful of times. This chain links TRBV9 with TRBJ2-2, with D possibly TRBD1 on 5 matching bases. The V end lost 0 bases, the J end lost 4 bases, and 16 bases lay between the germline ends. Germline V gives CDR1 SGDLS, CDR2 YYNGEE. The CDR3 length is 17 residues. CDR3 protein: CASSVGQGTVGTGELFF. The CDR3 DNA sequence: TGTGCCAGCAGCGTAGGGCAGGGAACGGTCGGCACCGGGGAGCTGTTTTTT.

This clone was found once. The CDR3 region has the DNA TGTGCCATCAGTGAGGGCAGCTCCTACGAGCAGTACTTC. Its translation: CAISEGSSYEQYF. The chain couples TRBV10-3 to TRBJ2-7, with D unresolved. The CDR3 contains 13 residues. The ends were cut back, 2 bases at V and 0 bases at J, with 5 bases in the middle. The germline gives CDR1 ENHRY, CDR2 SYGVKD.

This clone was seen only a few times. The chain recombines TRBV7-2 with TRBJ2-5; perhaps TRBD1 as D (6 bases). Matching the DNA end better, TRBJ2-7 makes the J call doubtful. This CDR3 spans 15 amino acids. Germline lookup yields CDR1 SGHTA and CDR2 FQGNSA. DNA for the CDR3: TGTGCCAGCAGCTATACCGGGACACCAACCTACGAGCAGTACTTC. It codes for CASSYTGTPTYEQYF.

This chain uses TRBV7-6 with TRBJ1-1, with a weak D call TRBD1 (5 bases). Trimming pared 0 bases from V and 0 bases from J, leaving 23 bases between. The CDR3 loop spans 20 amino acids. Germline CDR1 SGHVS, CDR2 FNYEAQ. CDR3 in DNA: TGTGCCAGCAGCTTAGCCGCTGTTGGAGGTTGGGGCGGGGTGAACACTGAAGCTTTCTTT. The encoded protein is CASSLAAVGGWGGVNTEAFF.

As concerns this clone: One junction end disagrees with the germline gene, perhaps due to a read error. This sequence joins TRBV7-9 and TRBJ2-2, with D hard to call. Germline V CDR1 and CDR2: SEHNR, FQNEAQ (reference sequence). CDR3 length: 11 amino acids. Written as DNA, the CDR3 is TGTTCCAGCAGCTTACCCCCCCGGCTGTTTTTT. As protein: CSSSLPPRLFF.

This clone was picked up one time. The chain recombines TRBV7-2 with TRBJ2-4; 10 nucleotides line up with TRBD1. Germline values: CDR1 SGHTA, CDR2 FQGNSA. J gave up 8 bases and V 4 bases, and 5 bases lay outside the gene matches. This CDR3 has 14 amino acids. The DNA for the CDR3 is TGTGCCAGCAGCTCGGGACAGGGGAGGGACATTCAGTACTTC. This gives the protein CASSSGQGRDIQYF.

The J gene is TRBJ2-5, the V gene TRBV5-1; D is unclear. Germline V lookup: CDR1 SGHRS, CDR2 YFSETQ. The CDR3 contains 11 residues. With 6 bases removed from V and 5 bases from J, the gap between germline ends came to 8 bases. The CDR3 DNA follows: TGCGCCAGCACTTCTGAGGAGACCCAGTACTTC. Translating it yields CASTSEETQYF.

The chain joins TRBV28 to TRBJ1-2, with a tentative D call TRBD1 (5 bases). The CDR3 is 16 amino acids. V lost 8 bases to trimming and J lost 4 bases, with 23 bases between them. Germline loops: CDR1 MDHEN, CDR2 SYDVKM. CDR3 in amino acids: CASLGSTERSGYGYTF. CDR3 nucleotides: TGTGCCAGCTTGGGGTCGACAGAAAGATCTGGCTATGGCTACACCTTC.

This sequence joins TRBV6-6 and TRBJ2-1; TRBD1 is a possible D gene (6 bases). V lost 5 bases, J lost 6 bases, and 14 bases lay in between. Germline V gives CDR1 MNHNY, CDR2 SVGAGI (reference sequence). The CDR3 contains 14 residues. The CDR3 DNA follows: TGTGCCAGCAGTAGGCCAGGGGAAATCAATGAGCAGTTCTTC. Its translation is CASSRPGEINEQFF.

Notes on this clone: Other DNA sequences from this sample encode an identical CDR3 as well. The chain is built from TRBV28 and TRBJ1-1; 8 bases line up with TRBD1. CDR1 and CDR2 (germline): MDHEN, SYDVKM. The CDR3 sequence is 14 residues long. Unmatched junction bases numbered 6, after V lost 3 bases and J lost 6 bases. The CDR3, as DNA: TGTGCCAGCAGTTTGTACAGGGGGAGGGCTGAAGCTTTCTTT. Translating it yields CASSLYRGRAEAFF.

The gene calls are TRBV5-1 and TRBJ2-3; D remains ambiguous. The CDR3 sequence is 14 residues long. V lost 0 bases and J lost 3, with 8 bases in between. CDR1 and CDR2 (germline): SGHRS, YFSETQ. The CDR3 coding sequence is TGCGCCAGCAGCTTGGGGCAGGAAACAGATACGCAGTATTTT. As protein: CASSLGQETDTQYF. Looking up the rest from reference TRBV5-1 and TRBJ2-3 gives the full variable domain: KAGVTQTPRYLIKTRGQQVTLSCSPISGHRSVSWYQQTPGQGLQFLFEYFSETQRNKGNFPGRFSGRQFSNSRSEMNVSTLELGDSALYLCASSLGQETDTQYFGPGTRLTVL.

This sequence joins TRBV5-4 and TRBJ1-1, with D hard to call. CDR3 length: 14 residues. Per the germline V gene, CDR1 is SGHNT and CDR2 is YYREEE (reference sequence). The V end was cut by 0 bases, the J end by 1 base, with 7 bases between. The CDR3 sequence is CASSLEQRNTEAFF. The CDR3 region has the DNA TGTGCCAGCAGCTTGGAGCAGCGGAACACTGAAGCTTTCTTT. Drawing the rest from reference TRBV5-4 and TRBJ1-1, the complete variable domain is ETGVTQSPTHLIKTRGQQVTLRCSSQSGHNTVSWYQQALGQGPQFIFQYYREEENGRGNFPPRFSGLQFPNYSSELNVNALELDDSALYLCASSLEQRNTEAFFGQGTRLTVV.

The chain carries TRBV27 and TRBJ1-2, with 7 bases aligning to TRBD1. The CDR3 runs 15 residues. The trim removed 3 bases at V and 8 bases at J, leaving 12 bases unmatched. Germline CDR1 reads MNHEY; CDR2 reads SMNVEV (reference sequence). CDR3 amino acids: CASSFTTGSLVGYTF. The CDR3 DNA reads TGTGCCAGCAGTTTCACGACAGGGAGTTTGGTCGGCTACACCTTC.

The CDR3 loop reads CASSLGEASKANEKLFF. The CDR3 bases are TGTGCCAGCAGCTTAGGAGAGGCCTCGAAGGCTAATGAAAAACTGTTTTTT. The chain uses TRBV7-9 and TRBJ1-4; D gene ambiguous. The CDR3 is made up of 17 amino acids. Trimming left V 1 base short and J 3 bases short, with 15 bases between. The germline gives CDR1 SEHNR, CDR2 FQNEAQ (reference sequence).

This chain joins TRBV5-1 and TRBJ1-3; 8 positions agree with TRBD1. V lost 3 bases, J lost 0 bases, and 8 bases stayed unmatched. Germline values: CDR1 SGHRS, CDR2 YFSETQ. The CDR3 covers 17 residues. CDR3 sequence: CASSYPRQGRSGNTIYF. Written as DNA, the CDR3 is TGCGCCAGCAGCTACCCCCGACAGGGGCGCTCTGGAAACACCATATATTTT.